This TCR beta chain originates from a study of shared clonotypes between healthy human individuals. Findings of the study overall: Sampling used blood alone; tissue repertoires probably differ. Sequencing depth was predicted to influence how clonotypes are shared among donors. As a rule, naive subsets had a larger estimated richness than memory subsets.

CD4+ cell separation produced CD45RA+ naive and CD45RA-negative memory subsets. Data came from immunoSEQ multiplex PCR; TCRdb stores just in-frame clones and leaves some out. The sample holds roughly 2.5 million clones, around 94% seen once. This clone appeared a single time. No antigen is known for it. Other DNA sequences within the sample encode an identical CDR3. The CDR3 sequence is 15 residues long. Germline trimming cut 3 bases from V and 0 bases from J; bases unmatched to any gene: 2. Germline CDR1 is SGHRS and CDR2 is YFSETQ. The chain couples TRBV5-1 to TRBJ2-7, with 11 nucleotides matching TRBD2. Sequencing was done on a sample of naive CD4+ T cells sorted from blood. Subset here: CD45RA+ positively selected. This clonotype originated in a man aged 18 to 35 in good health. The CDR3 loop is CASSSGTSGSYEQYF. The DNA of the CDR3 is TGCGCCAGCAGCTCCGGGACTAGCGGCTCCTACGAGCAGTACTTC.